The present T cell receptor beta chain was sequenced within a study of OX40 agonist ivuxolimab in advanced cancers. Study results and caveats: Both CD4+ and CD8+ T cell populations in blood had undergone clonal expansion by week 6 at 0.1 to 3.0 mg/kg.

Concerning this clone itself: The antigen remains undetermined.

Patients with autoimmune history or systemic immunosuppression were excluded. Trimming removed 11 bases from V and 16 bases from J, with 21 bases in between. This CDR3 has 12 amino acids. Germline CDR1 MNHNY, CDR2 SVGAGI (reference sequence). Assay: immunoSEQ multiplex PCR; the TCRdb copy retains only in-frame clones and omits some. The table lists about 80,000 clones, 85% to 95% of them singletons. The receptor's source is an adult with an advanced solid tumor such as melanoma, head and neck, liver or kidney cancer. The chain is built from TRBV6-6 and TRBJ2-6; tentative D call: TRBD1 (7 bases). This sample comprised CD4+ or CD8+ T cells sorted from blood, obtained in a trial of the OX40 agonist ivuxolimab. The CDR3 loop reads CAARGTDFYLTF. In nucleotides, the CDR3 is TGTGCCGCGCGCGGGACAGACTTTTATCTGACTTTC.